This T cell receptor beta chain derives from a study of cytomegalovirus exposure and HLA in healthy donors. Study-wide points: Presence/absence analyses took donor sequencing depth as roughly uniform. Later findings reportedly placed an Asian-associated ancestry cluster below the approximately 670-donor mean for N-insertions.

The germline V gene encodes CDR1 SGHVS and CDR2 FNYEAQ. The CDR3 totals 14 residues. The V gene end was trimmed by 5 bases and the J gene end by 7 bases; junction bases not matched to a gene: 6. PCR primers comprised 60 Vbeta and 13 Jbeta primers. The data were produced by immunoSEQ multiplex PCR, yet TCRdb's version contains in-frame clones alone and is incomplete. This table has roughly 130,000 clones, 74% appearing once. This clone was observed a handful of times. Its antigen is not identified. The specimen sequenced was PBMCs. This sequence joins TRBV7-6 and TRBJ2-1; the match to TRBD2 covers 9 bases. The clonotype was recovered from a woman between 50 and 59 years old in good health and CMV-seropositive. CDR3 sequence: CASSISGGTNEQFF. CDR3 bases: TGTGCCAGCAGCATTAGCGGGGGAACGAATGAGCAGTTCTTC. The full variable domain, rest sourced from reference TRBV7-6 and TRBJ2-1, is GAGVSQSPRYKVTKRGQDVALRCDPISGHVSLYWYRQALGQGPEFLTYFNYEAQQDKSGLPNDRFSAERPEGSISTLTIQRTEQRDSAMYRCASSISGGTNEQFFGPGTRLTVL.